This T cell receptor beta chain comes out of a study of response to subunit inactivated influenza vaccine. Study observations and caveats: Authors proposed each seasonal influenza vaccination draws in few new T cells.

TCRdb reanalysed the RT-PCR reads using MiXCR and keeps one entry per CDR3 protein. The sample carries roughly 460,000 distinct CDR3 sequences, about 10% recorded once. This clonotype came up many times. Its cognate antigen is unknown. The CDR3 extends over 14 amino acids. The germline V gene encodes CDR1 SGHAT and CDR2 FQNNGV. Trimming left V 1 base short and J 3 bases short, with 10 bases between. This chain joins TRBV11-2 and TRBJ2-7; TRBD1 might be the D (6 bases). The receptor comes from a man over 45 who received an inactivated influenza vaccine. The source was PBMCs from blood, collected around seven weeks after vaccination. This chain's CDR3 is CASSLGQGYYEQYF. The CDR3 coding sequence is TGTGCCAGCAGCTTAGGCCAGGGGTACTACGAGCAGTACTTC.